These T cell receptor beta chains were read from a single sample in a study of circulating and synovial CD4+ cells in juvenile arthritis. The protocol was immunoSEQ multiplex PCR, while the TCRdb copy is restricted to in-frame clones and leaves out a portion. Among some 3,300 clones, nearly 85% were seen once, and the ten largest hold roughly 3.3%. Sample: CD4+ T cells from synovial fluid. These receptors originate from a human donor with juvenile idiopathic arthritis. Both conserved end residues are part of each CDR3. D genes are given only for firm matches. Size is stated for part of the rows, as once, few or many counts, or as a class when the clone is expanded.

. | TRBJ2-3 | TRBV7-2 | TRBD2 | CASSLGTSSTRRQYF | TGTGCCAGCAGCTTAGGGACTAGTTCAACCAGGAGGCAGTATTTT
. | TRBJ2-5 | TRBV5-5 | . | CASSLTSRETQYF | TGTGCCAGCAGCCTGACTAGTCGGGAGACCCAGTACTTC
once | TRBJ1-1 | TRBV19 | TRBD1 | CASRTGGLGNTEAFF | TGTGCCAGCAGGACAGGGGGACTCGGGAACACTGAAGCTTTCTTT
. | TRBJ2-7 | TRBV7-2 | TRBD2 | CASSLTSGRPPEQYF | TGTGCCAGCAGCTTGACTAGCGGGAGACCCCCCGAGCAGTACTTC
. | TRBJ2-7 | TRBV5-6 | . | CASSPDTDHEQYF | TGTGCCAGCAGCCCGGACACGGACCACGAGCAGTACTTC
. | TRBJ1-4 | TRBV25-1 | TRBD1 | CASSERGQPLEKLFF | TGTGCCAGCAGTGAAAGGGGACAGCCCCTTGAAAAACTGTTTTTT
. | TRBJ2-5 | TRBV5-1 | TRBD2 | CASSLGLAGVGETQYF | TGCGCCAGCAGCTTAGGACTAGCGGGAGTCGGAGAGACCCAGTACTTC
. | TRBJ2-4 | TRBV4-2 | TRBD2 | CASSQVLAGDSAKNIQYF | TGTGCCAGCAGCCAAGTTCTAGCGGGAGATTCAGCCAAAAACATTCAGTACTTC
once | TRBJ2-3 | TRBV4-3 | . | CASSQAVGGASTDTQYF | TGCGCCAGCAGCCAAGCGGTCGGAGGGGCTAGCACAGATACGCAGTATTTT
. | TRBJ2-5 | TRBV4-1 | TRBD2 | CASSQEGTSGETQYF | TGCGCCAGCAGCCAAGAAGGGACTAGCGGAGAGACCCAGTACTTC
. | TRBJ2-1 | TRBV18 | TRBD2 | CASSHKLAGDEQFF | TGTGCCAGCTCACACAAACTAGCGGGAGATGAGCAGTTCTTC
. | TRBJ2-7 | TRBV2 | . | CASGGSTYEQYF | TGTGCCAGCGGAGGGAGCACCTACGAGCAGTACTTC
few | TRBJ1-1 | TRBV18 | TRBD1 | CASSLPTGWAEAFF | TGTGCCAGCTCACTGCCGACAGGGTGGGCTGAAGCTTTCTTT
. | TRBJ1-1 | TRBV4-1 | TRBD1 | CASSPWDSRSSTEAFF | TGCGCCAGCAGCCCCTGGGACAGCCGGTCATCCACTGAAGCTTTCTTT
. | TRBJ1-3 | TRBV5-6 | TRBD1 | CASSAQGANLRNTIYF | TGTGCCAGCAGCGCACAGGGGGCGAATTTAAGAAACACCATATATTTT
. | TRBJ2-1 | TRBV2 | TRBD2 | CASRSPSGRAKDEQFF | TGTGCCAGCAGATCCCCTAGCGGGAGGGCGAAGGATGAGCAGTTCTTC
few | TRBJ2-2 | TRBV6-5 | . | CASSYQAGELFF | TGTGCCAGCAGTTACCAGGCAGGGGAGCTGTTTTTT
. | TRBJ1-1 | TRBV6-6 | . | CASSSQDTEAFF | TGTGCCAGCAGTTCACAGGACACTGAAGCTTTCTTT
. | TRBJ1-2 | TRBV18 | . | CASSPGPRELANYGYTF | TGTGCCAGCTCACCAGGGCCCAGGGAATTAGCTAACTATGGCTACACCTTC
. | TRBJ2-4 | TRBV19 | . | CASNDRVGGKNIQYF | TGTGCCAGTAATGACCGGGTAGGAGGGAAAAACATTCAGTACTTC
. | TRBJ1-5 | TRBV7-8 | TRBD1 | CASSSQGGGFSNQPQHF | TGTGCCAGCAGCTCCCAAGGGGGCGGGTTTAGCAATCAGCCCCAGCATTTT
. | TRBJ1-1 | TRBV27 | . | CASSLSTGGNTEAFF | TGTGCCAGCAGTTTGTCAACAGGTGGGAACACTGAAGCTTTCTTT
. | TRBJ2-1 | TRBV18 | TRBD2 | CASSPTPQGLANEQFF | TGTGCCAGCTCACCTACCCCCCAGGGACTAGCGAATGAGCAGTTCTTC
. | TRBJ2-3 | TRBV28 | . | CASSFSQGSGATDTQYF | TGTGCCAGCAGTTTCTCCCAGGGGAGCGGGGCCACAGATACGCAGTATTTT
. | TRBJ2-2 | TRBV18 | . | CASSLSGVGELFF | TGTGCCAGCTCCCTTTCAGGCGTCGGGGAGCTGTTTTTT
. | TRBJ1-1 | TRBV5-4 | . | CASSLALNTEAFF | TGTGCCAGCAGCTTGGCCCTCAACACTGAAGCTTTCTTT
once | TRBJ2-1 | TRBV27 | . | CASSLSYGGEQFF | TGTGCCAGCAGTTTATCTTACGGGGGTGAGCAGTTCTTC
. | TRBJ2-4 | TRBV15 | TRBD1 | CATSPRTVWGQGAGNIQYF | TGTGCCACCAGTCCCCGGACCGTCTGGGGACAGGGGGCAGGGAACATTCAGTACTTC
once | TRBJ1-1 | TRBV5-6 | TRBD1 | CASSLAQGGRNTEAFF | TGTGCCAGCAGCTTGGCGCAGGGGGGAAGGAACACTGAAGCTTTCTTT
. | TRBJ2-7 | TRBV29-1 | . | CSVESGRGYEQYF | TGCAGCGTTGAATCCGGGAGAGGTTACGAGCAGTACTTC
. | TRBJ2-3 | TRBV6-4 | TRBD1 | CASRRGTGPTDTQYF | TGTGCCAGCAGGAGGGGGACAGGTCCGACAGATACGCAGTATTTT
. | TRBJ1-2 | TRBV7-2 | . | CASSFPKGGAANYGYTF | TGTGCCAGCAGCTTCCCCAAGGGGGGGGCTGCTAACTATGGCTACACCTTC
. | TRBJ2-1 | TRBV11-3 | . | CASSLEPKSSYNGQFF | TGTGCCAGCAGCTTGGAGCCTAAAAGCTCCTACAATGGGCAGTTCTTC
. | TRBJ2-5 | TRBV28 | TRBD2 | CASSSGRTSGGQETQYF | TGTGCCAGCAGTTCGGGGAGGACTAGCGGGGGCCAAGAGACCCAGTACTTC
. | TRBJ1-3 | TRBV29-1 | . | CSVVVGGSGNTIYF | TGCAGCGTTGTCGTCGGGGGTTCTGGAAACACCATATATTTT
once | TRBJ2-7 | TRBV7-2 | TRBD2 | CASSPRGGGRTYEQYF | TGTGCCAGCAGCCCCAGGGGCGGGGGGAGAACCTACGAGCAGTACTTC
. | TRBJ2-1 | TRBV5-1 | TRBD2 | CASSPRAAGGPNEQFF | TGCGCCAGCAGCCCACGTGCGGCGGGAGGGCCAAATGAGCAGTTCTTC
. | TRBJ2-7 | TRBV14 | . | CASSQYGQGYEQYF | TGTGCCAGCAGCCAATATGGTCAGGGCTACGAGCAGTACTTC
. | TRBJ2-2 | TRBV4-3 | . | CASSQGSFGGNTGELFF | TGCGCCAGCAGCCAAGGGTCGTTCGGGGGAAACACCGGGGAGCTGTTTTTT
few | TRBJ2-1 | TRBV10-2 | . | CASSGLEGGSGNEQFF | TGCGCCAGCAGTGGACTTGAAGGAGGGTCAGGCAATGAGCAGTTCTTC
. | TRBJ2-7 | TRBV6-5 | . | CASSPLSRHEQYF | TGTGCCAGCAGCCCGCTATCCAGGCACGAGCAGTACTTC
. | TRBJ2-5 | TRBV7-2 | TRBD2 | CASSGGTSGTQETQYF | TGTGCCAGCAGCGGGGGGACTAGCGGGACCCAAGAGACCCAGTACTTC
. | TRBJ2-1 | TRBV2 | TRBD2 | CASDGRLAGGSYNEQFF | TGTGCCAGCGATGGGAGACTAGCGGGGGGCTCCTACAATGAGCAGTTCTTC
once | TRBJ1-5 | TRBV19 | . | CASSIAGGDQPQHF | TGTGCCAGTAGTATAGCTGGCGGGGATCAGCCCCAGCATTTT
. | TRBJ1-3 | TRBV12-5 | . | CASGLASGNTIYF | TGTGCTAGTGGTTTAGCGTCTGGAAACACCATATATTTT
. | TRBJ1-1 | TRBV10-3 | TRBD1 | CAVRQGRDTEAFF | TGTGCCGTCAGACAGGGACGGGACACTGAAGCTTTCTTT
. | TRBJ2-5 | TRBV7-6 | . | CASSLGARGRETQYF | TGTGCCAGCAGCTTAGGGGCGCGGGGGCGGGAGACCCAGTACTTC
. | TRBJ2-5 | TRBV10-3 | TRBD2 | CAIRSGGAGGETQYF | TGTGCCATCAGAAGCGGGGGGGCCGGCGGGGAGACCCAGTACTTC
. | TRBJ2-7 | TRBV7-2 | . | CASSFSGEQYF | TGTGCCAGCAGCTTTTCAGGCGAGCAGTACTTC
. | TRBJ1-3 | TRBV6-5 | . | CASSSPPKNTIYF | TGTGCCAGCAGTTCGCCCCCTAAAAACACCATATATTTT
. | TRBJ2-3 | TRBV9 | TRBD2 | CASSVDSGGPDTQYF | TGTGCCAGCAGCGTTGATAGCGGGGGTCCAGATACGCAGTATTTT